This T cell receptor (beta chain) stems from a study of Graves' ophthalmopathy and Graves' hyperthyroidism. Study details: Upon initial diagnosis and before any treatment, peripheral blood was collected.

This clonotype was seen at least ten times. Amplified material comprised TCR beta CDR3 regions derived from RNA transcripts. RT-PCR in the first round used HTBI primers; a second-round multiplex PCR followed. Each CDR3 protein gets one entry after TCRdb re-called the multiplex PCR reads with MiXCR. The table has hundreds of thousands of distinct CDR3 sequences, around 20% seen once; the top ten hold 2.5% to 3%. Calling hyperthyroidism stable required that no ophthalmopathy show up within 18 months of follow-up. Other autoimmune disease, uncontrolled infection, pregnancy and lactation led to exclusion. PBMCs were isolated by Ficoll-Paque density gradient centrifugation, using 8 to 10 ml of fresh peripheral blood as the starting material. With 6 bases clipped from V and 2 bases from J, the junction kept 7 bases outside the gene matches. Germline V gene data show CDR1 as MNHEY and CDR2 as SVGEGT. The CDR3 sequence is 14 residues long.

The chain carries TRBV6-2 or TRBV6-3 and TRBJ2-7; 7 bases agree with TRBD1. The receptor comes from a woman aged 18 to 35 with stable Graves' hyperthyroidism. Sequenced input: peripheral blood. The CDR3 coding sequence is TGTGCCAGCAGCGAGCCGGGACAGACCTACGAGCAGTACTTC. It specifies CASSEPGQTYEQYF.